These 26 T cell receptor beta chains were sequenced from one sample in a study of shared clonotypes between healthy human individuals. Some clones are missing from TCRdb's copy, which holds only in-frame ones; the method was immunoSEQ multiplex PCR. This table holds some 2,400,000 clones, nearly 97% found once. The material sequenced was naive CD4+ T cells sorted from blood. The subset here: CD45RA+ positively selected. The receptor source for this set is a young man in good health.

This sequence joins TRBV6-5 and TRBJ2-4, with unresolved D. V was cut by 4 bases and J by 1 base, with 11 bases left in between. The CDR3 totals 15 residues. The germline V gene has CDR1 MNHEY and CDR2 SVGAGI. In DNA, the CDR3 is TGTGCCAGCAGTTTGGGGTCCTTGGCCAAAAACATTCAGTACTTC. This translates into CASSLGSLAKNIQYF.

As for this clone: One end of the junction fails to match germline, which may point to a read error. The rearrangement uses TRBV7-7 and TRBJ2-7; TRBD2 aligns across 10 bases. This CDR3 spans 15 amino acids. Germline-derived CDR1 and CDR2 are SSHAT and FNYEAQ (reference sequence). The CDR3 DNA sequence: TGTGCTAGCAGCTTAAGGCTAGCGGGGGTCGACGAGCAGTACTTC. This gives the protein CASSLRLAGVDEQYF.

This clone was found once. The chain has TRBV11-3 and TRBJ1-4; 7 bases agree with TRBD1. Germline V gene data show CDR1 as SGHNT and CDR2 as YENEEA. CDR3 length equals 15 residues. Germline trimming cut 5 bases from V and 5 bases from J; bases unmatched to any gene: 8. CDR3 sequence reads: CASSVRQGPNEKLFF. CDR3 nucleotides: TGTGCCAGCAGCGTACGACAGGGACCAAATGAAAAACTGTTTTTT.

The rearrangement links TRBV5-1 to TRBJ1-5, with D unclear. The CDR3 runs to 13 residues. Germline values: CDR1 SGHRS, CDR2 YFSETQ. Trimming took 4 bases from V and 9 from J, leaving 14 bases between them. The chain's CDR3 is CASSRDPGGPQHF. The CDR3 bases are TGCGCCAGCAGCCGAGACCCCGGAGGGCCCCAGCATTTT.

J is TRBJ2-3 and V is TRBV6-4; D gene unclear. CDR3 length equals 15 residues. Trimming shortened V by 5 bases and J by 4 bases, and 16 bases separated the two germline ends. From germline, CDR1 is MRHNA and CDR2 SNTAGT. The CDR3 loop is CASSSRSSVADTQYF. The CDR3 DNA sequence: TGTGCCAGCAGTTCCAGGTCCTCGGTGGCAGATACGCAGTATTTT.

Worth noting for this clone: This sample includes further DNA sequences coding for the same CDR3. V gene TRBV5-1 combines with J gene TRBJ2-5, with a weak D call TRBD1 (5 bases). CDR1 and CDR2 from the germline V gene are SGHRS and YFSETQ. The germline V and J ends were trimmed by 4 bases and 2 bases, with 9 bases remaining between them. The CDR3 is made up of 13 amino acids. The CDR3 nucleotides read TGCGCCAGCAGCAGGGGCTTTCAAGAGACCCAGTACTTC. Protein sequence: CASSRGFQETQYF.

The gene calls are TRBV2 and TRBJ2-2; TRBD2 matches 8 bases. J gave up 6 bases and V 3 bases, and 0 bases lay outside the gene matches. This CDR3 is 13 amino acids long. The germline gives CDR1 SNHLY, CDR2 FYNNEI. The CDR3 coding sequence is TGTGCCAGCAGTGAGACTAGCGCCGGGGAGCTGTTTTTT. Protein product: CASSETSAGELFF.

This chain joins TRBV10-1 and TRBJ2-5; 8 bases line up with TRBD2. Germline V lookup: CDR1 WNHNN, CDR2 SYGVQD (reference sequence). The CDR3 runs to 14 residues. Trimming removed 3 bases from V and 3 bases from J; junction bases left unmatched: 3. As DNA, the CDR3 is TGCGCCAGCAGTGAAGTAGCGGGAAAAGAGACCCAGTACTTC. Its translation: CASSEVAGKETQYF.

The chain employs TRBV9 and TRBJ2-3; 8 bases line up with TRBD2. CDR1 is SGDLS, CDR2 YYNGEE, per germline. The CDR3 runs to 16 residues. V shed 7 bases and J 3 bases; nucleotides not matched to a gene: 13. The CDR3: CASQWGSGSKTDTQYF. In DNA form, the CDR3 reads TGTGCCAGCCAATGGGGGAGCGGGAGCAAAACAGATACGCAGTATTTT.

About this clone: Compared with germline, one end of the junction differs, possibly owing to a read error. V usage is TRBV28 and J usage is TRBJ1-5, with D perhaps TRBD1 (5 bases). The CDR3 has 15 residues. CDR1 MDHEN and CDR2 SYDVKM come from the germline V gene. CDR3 sequence reads: CASQYGGYGNHPQHF. The CDR3 nucleotides are TGTGCCAGCCAATATGGGGGGTATGGCAATCATCCCCAGCATTTT.

Points on this clone: Different DNA sequences within this sample yield the same CDR3. This chain joins TRBV2 and TRBJ2-3; 7 bases agree with TRBD1. The V gene end was trimmed by 8 bases and the J gene end by 1 base; junction bases not matched to a gene: 3. The CDR3 length is 13 residues. From germline, CDR1 is SNHLY and CDR2 FYNNEI. The CDR3 DNA reads TGTGCCAGCCGACAGGGTGGCACAGATACGCAGTATTTT. This gives the protein CASRQGGTDTQYF.

The chain links TRBV7-9 to TRBJ1-2; D may be TRBD1 (6 bases). CDR3 length: 15 amino acids. Germline-derived CDR1 and CDR2 are SEHNR and FQNEAQ (reference sequence). The germline V and J ends were trimmed by 5 bases and 4 bases, with 17 bases remaining between them. Here the CDR3 reads CASSPRGSNSYGYTF. The DNA of the CDR3 is TGTGCCAGCAGCCCCAGGGGCAGTAACTCCTATGGCTACACCTTC.

CDR3 nucleotides: TGTGCCAGCAGCCCGGGGACAGGAAATGGCTACACCTTC. Translating it yields CASSPGTGNGYTF. The chain is built from TRBV9 and TRBJ1-2; 8 nucleotides align to TRBD1. The trim removed 4 bases at V and 6 bases at J, leaving 5 bases unmatched. Germline-derived CDR1 and CDR2 are SGDLS and YYNGEE. There are 13 residues in the CDR3. Full variable domain (missing parts from reference TRBV9 and TRBJ1-2): DSGVTQTPKHLITATGQRVTLRCSPRSGDLSVYWYQQSLDQGLQFLIQYYNGEERAKGNILERFSAQQFPDLHSELNLSSLELGDSALYFCASSPGTGNGYTFGSGTRLTVV.

This chain joins TRBV2 and TRBJ1-1; TRBD1 aligns across 8 bases. The J segment lost 5 bases and the V segment lost 2 bases, leaving 7 bases of the junction unmatched. From germline, CDR1 is SNHLY and CDR2 FYNNEI. The CDR3 contains 15 residues. CDR3 sequence: CASSENTGGLTEAFF. The CDR3, as DNA: TGTGCCAGCAGTGAAAACACAGGGGGGCTAACTGAAGCTTTCTTT.

The chain has TRBV5-1 and TRBJ2-1, with D uncertain. The CDR3 has 11 amino acids. The V end lost 1 base, the J end lost 9 bases, and 5 bases lay between the germline ends. Germline V gene data show CDR1 as SGHRS and CDR2 as YFSETQ. The CDR3: CASSLSLEQFF. In DNA form, the CDR3 reads TGCGCCAGCAGCTTGAGCCTTGAGCAGTTCTTC. Combining the CDR3 with reference TRBV5-1 and TRBJ2-1 gives the whole variable domain KAGVTQTPRYLIKTRGQQVTLSCSPISGHRSVSWYQQTPGQGLQFLFEYFSETQRNKGNFPGRFSGRQFSNSRSEMNVSTLELGDSALYLCASSLSLEQFFGPGTRLTVL.

CDR3 residues: CASYGGFGNTIYF. For the CDR3, the DNA is TGTGCCAGCTATGGGGGGTTTGGAAACACCATATATTTT. This chain connects TRBV6-1 to TRBJ1-3; tentatively, D is TRBD1 (5 bases). With 8 bases removed from V and 3 bases from J, the gap between germline ends came to 11 bases. The CDR3 length is 13 residues. CDR1 MNHNS and CDR2 SASEGT come from the germline V gene.

This clone was picked up a small number of times. The chain recombines TRBV6-1 with TRBJ1-5, with a weak D call TRBD1 (6 bases). The CDR3 is 13 amino acids. The V gene's germline CDR1 is MNHNS and CDR2 SASEGT. V was cut by 7 bases and J by 4 bases, with 11 bases left in between. The CDR3 DNA follows: TGTGCCAGCACCGGACAGTCGAATCAGCCCCAGCATTTT. Protein sequence: CASTGQSNQPQHF.

The rearrangement joins TRBV15 to TRBJ2-1, with D unresolved. With 1 base removed from V and 5 bases from J, the gap between germline ends came to 15 bases. CDR3 length: 16 residues. The germline V gene encodes CDR1 LNHNV and CDR2 YYDKDF (reference sequence). The CDR3 DNA reads as TGTGCCACCAGCAGAGTTCCGGCGGCTAAACACAATGAGCAGTTCTTC. It is translated as CATSRVPAAKHNEQFF.

This rearrangement joins TRBV7-8 to TRBJ2-3; D is unresolved. The CDR3 is 15 amino acids. CDR1 SGHVS and CDR2 FQNEAQ come from the germline V gene. V lost 2 bases and J lost 1, with 10 bases in between. The CDR3 nucleotides are TGTGCCAGCAGCTTACGGCTGCCGGGCACAGATACGCAGTATTTT. It codes for CASSLRLPGTDTQYF.

This rearrangement joins TRBV7-9 to TRBJ2-5, with TRBD2 matching 7 bases. The CDR3 totals 17 residues. Germline values: CDR1 SEHNR, CDR2 FQNEAQ (reference sequence). V gave up 1 base and J gave up 2 bases; unmatched junction bases: 10. DNA of the CDR3: TGTGCCAGCAGCTTAGGACGGCTAGCGGTGGAACAAGAGACCCAGTACTTC. Translating gives CASSLGRLAVEQETQYF.

The gene calls are TRBV30 and TRBJ2-7, with TRBD1 matching 8 bases. This CDR3 region has 14 residues. The germline CDR1 and CDR2 sequences are GTSNPN and SVGIG (reference sequence). With 4 bases clipped from V and 5 bases from J, the junction kept 10 bases outside the gene matches. The CDR3, as DNA: TGTGCCTGGATCCAGGGGGCGATTATTCACGAGCAGTACTTC. The encoded protein is CAWIQGAIIHEQYF.

This clone was seen only a few times. The sample has other DNA sequences that encode this CDR3 too. This chain joins TRBV7-2 and TRBJ2-7; no clear D. Trimming removed 1 base at V and 0 bases at J, with 1 base between. This CDR3 spans 12 amino acids. Germline CDR1 reads SGHTA; CDR2 reads FQGNSA. In DNA, the CDR3 is TGTGCCAGCAGCTTAGGCTCCTACGAGCAGTACTTC. Encoded protein: CASSLGSYEQYF.

The V call is TRBV6-1, the J call TRBJ2-7, with unresolved D. The V end was cut by 2 bases, the J end by 2 bases, with 10 bases between. Germline CDR1 MNHNS, CDR2 SASEGT. This CDR3 has 14 amino acids. The CDR3 region has the DNA TGTGCCAGCAGTGAATACGCCACCCCCTACGAGCAGTACTTC. Translated, it gives CASSEYATPYEQYF.

The J gene is TRBJ2-2, the V gene TRBV27; D possibly corresponds to TRBD2 (6 bases). In germline, CDR1 is MNHEY, CDR2 SMNVEV (reference sequence). Trimming shortened V by 6 bases and J by 1 base, and 9 bases separated the two germline ends. The CDR3 has 14 amino acids. This CDR3 is CASRRDGNTGELFF. The DNA for the CDR3 is TGTGCCAGCAGGCGGGACGGGAACACCGGGGAGCTGTTTTTT.

This clone has a single count. Other nucleotide sequences from this sample produce the same CDR3. This rearrangement joins TRBV7-2 to TRBJ1-5; D ambiguous. The V gene lost 1 base and the J gene lost 0 bases, with 7 bases spanning the gap. The germline gives CDR1 SGHTA, CDR2 FQGNSA. The CDR3 spans 15 residues. CDR3 nucleotide sequence: TGTGCCAGCAGCTTAGAACCCTATAGCAATCAGCCCCAGCATTTT. It codes for CASSLEPYSNQPQHF.

The chain has TRBV14 and TRBJ2-7; 7 bases align to TRBD1. This CDR3 has 16 residues. V lost 5 bases, J lost 1 base, and 11 bases stayed unmatched. CDR1 and CDR2 from the germline V gene are SGHDN and FVKESK. CDR3 sequence reads: CASSTVRGKASYEQYF. The CDR3 nucleotides read TGTGCCAGCAGCACGGTCAGGGGGAAGGCGTCCTACGAGCAGTACTTC.